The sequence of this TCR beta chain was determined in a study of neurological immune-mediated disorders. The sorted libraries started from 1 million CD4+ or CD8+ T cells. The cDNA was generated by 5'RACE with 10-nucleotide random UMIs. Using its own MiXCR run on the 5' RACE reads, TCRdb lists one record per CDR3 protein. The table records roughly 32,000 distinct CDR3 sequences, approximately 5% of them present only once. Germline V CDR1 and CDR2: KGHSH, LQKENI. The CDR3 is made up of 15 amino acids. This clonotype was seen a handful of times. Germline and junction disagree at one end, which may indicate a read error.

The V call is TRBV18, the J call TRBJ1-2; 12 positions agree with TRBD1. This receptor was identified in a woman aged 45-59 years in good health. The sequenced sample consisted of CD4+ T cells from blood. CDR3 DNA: TGTGCCAGCTCATCACCGGGACAGGGGGCGTATGGCTACACCTTC. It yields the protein CASSSPGQGAYGYTF.